Reported below is one T cell receptor (beta chain). The antigen is not known. This entry is derived from a study of monozygotic twins with inflammatory bowel disease. There were about 3,500 ng of total RNA used for each TCR library. The template-switching step introduced UMIs that carried a 6-nucleotide sample barcode. TCRdb reanalyzed the 5' RACE reads and collapses them to one entry per CDR3 protein, without DNA. Its table records a few hundred thousand distinct CDR3 sequences. Study-wide findings and caveats: Extra variability in the repertoires of patients may have come from differing immunosuppressive treatments.

The CDR3 covers 18 residues. CDR1 is SGHTA, CDR2 FQGTGA, per germline. The TCR comes from a human donor with ulcerative colitis or Crohn's disease, or a healthy co-twin of an affected twin (not recorded which). The chain uses TRBV7-3 and TRBJ2-7; TCRdb indicates TRBD1, and absent DNA this call remains unverified. The sequenced sample consisted of blood. The chain's CDR3 is CASSLGPTGGKGAYEQYF.